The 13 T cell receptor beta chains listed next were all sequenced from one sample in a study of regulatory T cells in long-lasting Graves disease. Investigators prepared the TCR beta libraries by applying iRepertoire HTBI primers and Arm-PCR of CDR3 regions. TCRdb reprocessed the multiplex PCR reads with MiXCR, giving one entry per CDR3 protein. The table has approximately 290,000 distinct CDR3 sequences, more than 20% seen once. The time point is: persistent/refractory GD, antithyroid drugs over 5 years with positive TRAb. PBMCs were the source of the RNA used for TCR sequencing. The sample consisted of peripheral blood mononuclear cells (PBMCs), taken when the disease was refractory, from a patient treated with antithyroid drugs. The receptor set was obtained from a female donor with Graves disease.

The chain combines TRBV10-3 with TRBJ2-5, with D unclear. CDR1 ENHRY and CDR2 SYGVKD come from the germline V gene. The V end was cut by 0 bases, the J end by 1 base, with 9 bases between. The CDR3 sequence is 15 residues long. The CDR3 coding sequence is TGTGCCATCAGTGAGTCGGCGGTAGTCCAAGAGACCCAGTACTTC. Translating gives CAISESAVVQETQYF.

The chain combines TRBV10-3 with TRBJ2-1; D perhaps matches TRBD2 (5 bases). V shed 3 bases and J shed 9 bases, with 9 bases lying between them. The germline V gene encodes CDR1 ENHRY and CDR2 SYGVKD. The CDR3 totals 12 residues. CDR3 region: CAISDRGGEQFF. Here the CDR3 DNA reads TGTGCCATCAGTGACCGTGGAGGTGAGCAGTTCTTC.

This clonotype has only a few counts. CDR3 nucleotide sequence: TGTGCCAGCAGTGTGACAGGGGTCACCGGGGAGCTGTTTTTT. This translates into CASSVTGVTGELFF. The V and J genes are TRBV28 and TRBJ2-2, with TRBD1 identical over 8 bases. With 5 bases clipped from V and 4 bases from J, the junction kept 3 bases outside the gene matches. The CDR3 sequence is 14 residues long. Germline lookup yields CDR1 MDHEN and CDR2 SYDVKM.

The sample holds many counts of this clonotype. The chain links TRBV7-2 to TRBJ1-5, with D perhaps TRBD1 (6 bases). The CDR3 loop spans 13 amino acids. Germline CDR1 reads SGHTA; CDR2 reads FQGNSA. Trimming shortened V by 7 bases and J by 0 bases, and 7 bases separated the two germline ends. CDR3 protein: CASKQGSNQPQHF. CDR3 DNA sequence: TGTGCCAGCAAACAGGGTAGCAATCAGCCCCAGCATTTT.

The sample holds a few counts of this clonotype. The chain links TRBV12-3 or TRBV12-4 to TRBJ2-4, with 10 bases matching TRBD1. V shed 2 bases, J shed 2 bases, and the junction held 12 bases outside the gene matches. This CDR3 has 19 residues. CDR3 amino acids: CASSLRDRGFRGTKNIQYF. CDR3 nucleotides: TGTGCCAGCAGTTTACGGGACAGGGGATTTAGGGGCACCAAAAACATTCAGTACTTC.

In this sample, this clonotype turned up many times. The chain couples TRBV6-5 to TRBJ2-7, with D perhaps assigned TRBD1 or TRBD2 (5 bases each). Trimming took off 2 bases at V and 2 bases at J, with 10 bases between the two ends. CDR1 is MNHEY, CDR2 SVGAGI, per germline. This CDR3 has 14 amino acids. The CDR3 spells CASSYGGWTYEQYF. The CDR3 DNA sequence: TGTGCCAGCAGTTACGGGGGTTGGACCTACGAGCAGTACTTC.

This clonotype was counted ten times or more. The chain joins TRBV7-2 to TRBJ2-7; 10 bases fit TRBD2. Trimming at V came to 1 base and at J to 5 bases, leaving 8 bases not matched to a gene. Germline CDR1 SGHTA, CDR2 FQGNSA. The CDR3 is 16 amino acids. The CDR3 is CASSLVVAGGPHEQYF. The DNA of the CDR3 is TGTGCCAGCAGCTTAGTAGTAGCGGGAGGCCCCCACGAGCAGTACTTC.

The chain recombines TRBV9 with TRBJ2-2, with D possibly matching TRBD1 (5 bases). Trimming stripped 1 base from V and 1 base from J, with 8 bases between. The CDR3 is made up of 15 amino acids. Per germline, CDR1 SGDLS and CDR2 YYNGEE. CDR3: CASSVLQENTGELFF. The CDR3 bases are TGTGCCAGCAGCGTATTACAGGAGAACACCGGGGAGCTGTTTTTT.

This CDR3 is CSARTGNTIYF. CDR3 DNA sequence: TGCAGTGCGCGAACTGGAAACACCATATATTTT. The chain is built from TRBV20-1 and TRBJ1-3; D not certain. The germline CDR1 and CDR2 sequences are DFQATT and SNEGSKA (reference sequence). The CDR3 extends over 11 amino acids. V was cut by 6 bases and J by 2 bases, with 5 bases left in between.

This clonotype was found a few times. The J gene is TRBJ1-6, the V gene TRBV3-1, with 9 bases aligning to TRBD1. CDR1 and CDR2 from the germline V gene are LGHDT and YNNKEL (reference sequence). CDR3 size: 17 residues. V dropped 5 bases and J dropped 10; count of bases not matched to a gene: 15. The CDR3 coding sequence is TGTGCCAGCAGCTTAGACGTAGGGACAGGGCGTAAATCACCCCTCCACTTT. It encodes CASSLDVGTGRKSPLHF.

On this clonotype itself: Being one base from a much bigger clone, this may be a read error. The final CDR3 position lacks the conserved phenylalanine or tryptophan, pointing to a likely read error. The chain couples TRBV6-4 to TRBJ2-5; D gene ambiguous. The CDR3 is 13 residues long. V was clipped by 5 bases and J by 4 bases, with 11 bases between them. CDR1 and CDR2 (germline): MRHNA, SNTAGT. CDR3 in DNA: TGTGCCAGCAGTTACGGGCGCTTAGAGACCCAGTACCTC. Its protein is CASSYGRLETQYL.

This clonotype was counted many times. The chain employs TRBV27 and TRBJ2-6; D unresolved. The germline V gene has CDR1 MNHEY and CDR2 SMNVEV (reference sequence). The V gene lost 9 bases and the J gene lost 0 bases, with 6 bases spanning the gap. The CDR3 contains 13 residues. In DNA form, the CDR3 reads TGTGCCAGTTCGAACTCTGGGGCCAACGTCCTGACTTTC. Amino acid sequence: CASSNSGANVLTF.

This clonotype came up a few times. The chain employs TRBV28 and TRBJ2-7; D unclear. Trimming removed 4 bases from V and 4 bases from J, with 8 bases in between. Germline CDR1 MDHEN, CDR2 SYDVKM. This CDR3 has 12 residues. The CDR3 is CASSSPRYEQYF. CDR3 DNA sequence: TGTGCCAGCAGTTCCCCCCGGTACGAGCAGTACTTC.